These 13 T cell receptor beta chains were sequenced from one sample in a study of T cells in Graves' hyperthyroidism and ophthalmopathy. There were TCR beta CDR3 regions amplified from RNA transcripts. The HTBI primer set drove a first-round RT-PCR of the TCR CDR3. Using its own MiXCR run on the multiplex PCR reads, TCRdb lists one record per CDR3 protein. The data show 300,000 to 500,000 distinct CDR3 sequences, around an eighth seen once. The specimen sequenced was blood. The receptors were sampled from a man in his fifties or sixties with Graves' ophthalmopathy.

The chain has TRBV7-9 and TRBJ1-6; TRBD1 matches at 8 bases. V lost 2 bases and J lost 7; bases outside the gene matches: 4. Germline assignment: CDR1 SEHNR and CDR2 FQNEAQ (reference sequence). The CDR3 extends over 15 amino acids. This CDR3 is CASSLSGGINSPLHF. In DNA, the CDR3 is TGTGCCAGCAGCTTATCAGGGGGCATAAATTCACCCCTCCACTTT.

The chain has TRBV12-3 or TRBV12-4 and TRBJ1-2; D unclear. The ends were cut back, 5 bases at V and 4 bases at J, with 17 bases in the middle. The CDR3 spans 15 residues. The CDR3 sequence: CASSPEGQEGYGYTF. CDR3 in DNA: TGTGCCAGCAGTCCTGAGGGTCAAGAGGGCTATGGCTACACCTTC.

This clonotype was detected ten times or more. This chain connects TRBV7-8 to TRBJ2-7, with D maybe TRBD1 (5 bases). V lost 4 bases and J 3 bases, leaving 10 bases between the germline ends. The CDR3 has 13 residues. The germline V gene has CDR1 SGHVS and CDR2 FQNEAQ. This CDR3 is CASSYIRGYEQYF. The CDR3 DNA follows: TGTGCCAGCAGCTATATTAGGGGCTACGAGCAGTACTTC.

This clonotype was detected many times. CDR3: CASSPDGRNEKLFF. The CDR3 nucleotides are TGTGCCAGCAGCCCGGATGGACGGAATGAAAAACTGTTTTTT. This chain uses TRBV9 with TRBJ1-4; D is undetermined. CDR1 is SGDLS, CDR2 YYNGEE, per germline. Trimming pared 4 bases from V and 5 bases from J, leaving 12 bases between. The length of the CDR3 is 14 residues.

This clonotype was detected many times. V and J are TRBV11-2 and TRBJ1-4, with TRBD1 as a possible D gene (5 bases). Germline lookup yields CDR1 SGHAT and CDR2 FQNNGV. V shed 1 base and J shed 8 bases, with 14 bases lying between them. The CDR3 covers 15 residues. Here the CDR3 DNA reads TGTGCCAGCAGCTTAGTAAGGGTGAGGGGCGAAAAACTGTTTTTT. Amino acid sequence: CASSLVRVRGEKLFF.

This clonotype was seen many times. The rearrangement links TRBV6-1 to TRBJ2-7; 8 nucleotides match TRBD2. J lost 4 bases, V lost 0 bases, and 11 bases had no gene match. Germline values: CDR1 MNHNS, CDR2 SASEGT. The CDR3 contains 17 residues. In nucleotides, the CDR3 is TGTGCCAGCAGTGAAGCGCCTCTAGCGGGCAAGTCATACGAGCAGTACTTC. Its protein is CASSEAPLAGKSYEQYF.

The CDR3 is CAWSPYSGSFEQYF. The CDR3 coding sequence is TGTGCCTGGAGCCCGTATAGCGGGAGCTTCGAGCAGTACTTC. The chain carries TRBV30 and TRBJ2-7; 9 bases are shared with TRBD2. CDR3 length equals 14 residues. The germline V gene encodes CDR1 GTSNPN and CDR2 SVGIG (reference sequence). Unmatched junction bases numbered 9, after V lost 3 bases and J lost 6 bases.

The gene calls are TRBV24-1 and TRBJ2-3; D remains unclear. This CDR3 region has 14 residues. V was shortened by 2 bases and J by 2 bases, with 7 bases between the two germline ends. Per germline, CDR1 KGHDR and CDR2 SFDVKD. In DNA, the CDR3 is TGTGCCACCAGTGATTCCAGGAACACAGATACGCAGTATTTT. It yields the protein CATSDSRNTDTQYF.

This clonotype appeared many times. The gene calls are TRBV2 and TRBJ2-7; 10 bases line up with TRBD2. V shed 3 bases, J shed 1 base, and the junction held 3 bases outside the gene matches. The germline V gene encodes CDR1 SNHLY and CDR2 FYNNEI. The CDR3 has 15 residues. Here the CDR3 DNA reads TGTGCCAGCAGTGATGGACTAGCGGTGTCCTACGAGCAGTACTTC. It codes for CASSDGLAVSYEQYF.

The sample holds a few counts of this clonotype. The CDR3 loop is CSVEDGATNEKLFF. The CDR3 DNA is TGCAGCGTTGAAGACGGTGCAACTAATGAAAAACTGTTTTTT. V usage is TRBV29-1 and J usage is TRBJ1-4; D gene uncertain. The ends were cut back, 0 bases at V and 0 bases at J, with 5 bases in the middle. The length of the CDR3 is 14 residues. Germline CDR1 and CDR2: SQVTM and ANQGSEA. The full variable domain, with the rest looked up from reference TRBV29-1 and TRBJ1-4, is SAVISQKPSRDICQRGTSLTIQCQVDSQVTMMFWYRQQPGQSLTLIATANQGSEATYESGFVIDKFPISRPNLTFSTLTVSNMSPEDSSIYLCSVEDGATNEKLFFGSGTQLSVL.

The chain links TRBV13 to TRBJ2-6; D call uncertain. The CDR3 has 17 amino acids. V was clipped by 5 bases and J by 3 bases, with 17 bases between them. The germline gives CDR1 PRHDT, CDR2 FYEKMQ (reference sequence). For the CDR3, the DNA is TGTGCCAGCAGCCCCGGTGGCCGGGTAGGTGGGGCCAACGTCCTGACTTTC. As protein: CASSPGGRVGGANVLTF.

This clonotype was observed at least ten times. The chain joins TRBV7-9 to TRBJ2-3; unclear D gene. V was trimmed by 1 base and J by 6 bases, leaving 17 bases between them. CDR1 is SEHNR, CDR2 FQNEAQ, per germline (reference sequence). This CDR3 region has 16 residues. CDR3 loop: CASSLGSAQRHDTQYF. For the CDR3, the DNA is TGTGCCAGCAGCTTAGGATCGGCTCAACGTCACGATACGCAGTATTTT.

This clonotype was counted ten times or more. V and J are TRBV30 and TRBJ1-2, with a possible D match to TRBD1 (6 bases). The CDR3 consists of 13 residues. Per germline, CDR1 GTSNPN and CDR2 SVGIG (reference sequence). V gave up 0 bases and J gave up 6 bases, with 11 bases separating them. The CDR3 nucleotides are TGTGCCTGGAGTGTATTCAGGGGTCATGGCTACACCTTC. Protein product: CAWSVFRGHGYTF.